A selection of T cell receptor beta chains follows, all from one sample in a study of human T cells and chemical hapten exposure. TCRdb re-called the RACE reads with MiXCR, one entry per CDR3 protein. The sample records tens of thousands of distinct CDR3 sequences, 10% to 14% being singletons. Source: whole blood, taken in connection with sensitization to the hapten diphenylcyclopropenone (DPC). The origin of the receptors is a woman aged 50 to 65 with alopecia areata. Some clones in this sample may be carry-over from other donors' samples. Both conserved end residues are part of each CDR3. The order of the fields is D gene, V gene, CDR3 length, clone size, J gene, CDR3 protein, CDR3 DNA. The D gene is left open where the match is weak. The size entry is marked missing in some rows and otherwise reads once, few, many or a size class.

>TRBD2|TRBV7-9|14|NA|TRBJ2-7
CASKPLAGSHEQYF
TGTGCCAGCAAACCACTAGCGGGCTCCCACGAGCAGTACTTC
>NA|TRBV29-1|14|many|TRBJ1-2
CSVDPQEANYGYTF
TGCAGCGTTGATCCCCAGGAGGCTAACTATGGCTACACCTTC
>NA|TRBV9|12|few|TRBJ2-3
CASSVEGDTQYF
TGTGCCAGCAGCGTAGAGGGCGATACGCAGTATTTT
>NA|TRBV6-5|13|many|TRBJ1-5
CASREGGNQPQHF
TGTGCCAGCAGGGAGGGGGGCAATCAGCCCCAGCATTTT
>NA|TRBV7-2|15|NA|TRBJ1-1
CASSLLIPRGPEAFF
TGTGCCAGCAGCTTACTTATCCCGAGGGGACCTGAAGCTTTCTTT
>NA|TRBV20-1|15|few|TRBJ2-3
CSAKGVTSHVDTQYF
TGCAGTGCGAAAGGGGTGACTTCCCACGTAGATACGCAGTATTTT
>TRBD1|TRBV6-5|14|NA|TRBJ2-3
CASSQTGLTDTQYF
TGTGCCAGCAGTCAGACAGGGCTCACAGATACGCAGTATTTT
>NA|TRBV7-9|15|few|TRBJ1-4
CASSLAGSTNEKLFF
TGTGCCAGCAGCTTAGCAGGCTCAACTAATGAAAAACTGTTTTTT
>TRBD1|TRBV6-5|16|few|TRBJ2-7
CASSKASQGGLYEQYF
TGTGCCAGCAGTAAGGCTTCACAGGGGGGTTTATACGAGCAGTACTTC
>TRBD1|TRBV19|12|few|TRBJ2-7
CASSQGAYEQYF
TGTGCCAGTAGCCAGGGGGCCTACGAGCAGTACTTC
>TRBD1|TRBV20-1|16|few|TRBJ1-5
CSALGGDRGPSQPQHF
TGCAGTGCTCTCGGAGGGGACAGGGGGCCTAGTCAGCCCCAGCATTTT
>NA|TRBV2|17|NA|TRBJ2-2
CASSEGISGGNAGELFF
TGTGCCAGCAGTGAAGGGATCAGCGGTGGGAACGCCGGGGAGCTGTTTTTT
>NA|TRBV7-9|15|NA|TRBJ2-7
CASSSGDPGTYEQYF
TGTGCCAGCAGCTCTGGGGATCCAGGGACCTACGAGCAGTACTTC
>NA|TRBV20-1|15|few|TRBJ2-4
CSASALALAKNIQYF
TGCAGTGCTAGCGCGCTAGCGTTAGCCAAAAACATTCAGTACTTC
>NA|TRBV2|13|many|TRBJ2-1
CASYRGHPNEQFF
TGTGCCAGCTATCGGGGACATCCTAATGAGCAGTTCTTC
>NA|TRBV11-2|15|NA|TRBJ2-7
CASSLDGLPASEQYF
TGTGCCAGCAGCTTAGACGGGCTCCCGGCGAGCGAGCAGTACTTC
>NA|TRBV7-6|14|many|TRBJ2-7
CASSLVRSSYEQYF
TGTGCCAGCAGCTTAGTCAGGAGCTCCTACGAGCAGTACTTC
>TRBD1|TRBV7-3|17|many|TRBJ2-1
CASSLRQGARSYNEQFF
TGTGCCAGCAGCTTAAGGCAGGGGGCGAGGTCCTACAATGAGCAGTTCTTC
>NA|TRBV11-2|15|many|TRBJ2-7
CASSLDPSGTYEQYF
TGTGCCAGCAGCTTAGACCCTTCCGGGACATACGAGCAGTACTTC
>NA|TRBV29-1|13|many|TRBJ2-7
CSVEGRSIYEQYF
TGCAGCGTTGAAGGTCGGTCCATCTACGAGCAGTACTTC
>TRBD1|TRBV28|14|NA|TRBJ2-7
CASSFGTGSYEQYF
TGTGCCAGCAGTTTCGGGACAGGGAGCTACGAGCAGTACTTC
>TRBD2|TRBV11-2|16|many|TRBJ2-1
CASSLGRLAGDNEQFF
TGTGCCAGCAGCTTGGGGAGACTAGCGGGAGACAATGAGCAGTTCTTC
>NA|TRBV11-2|15|few|TRBJ2-5
CASSLVRRPPETQYF
TGTGCCAGCAGCTTAGTGAGGCGCCCTCCTGAGACCCAGTACTTC
>NA|TRBV9|14|many|TRBJ2-7
CASSVGPREYEQYF
TGTGCCAGCAGCGTAGGCCCACGGGAATACGAGCAGTACTTC
>NA|TRBV7-2|15|few|TRBJ2-5
CASSAGRARQETQYF
TGTGCCAGCAGCGCAGGTCGGGCGCGGCAAGAGACCCAGTACTTC
>TRBD1|TRBV28|15|many|TRBJ1-5
CASSLLGGAGKPQHF
TGTGCCAGCAGTTTATTAGGGGGCGCCGGGAAGCCCCAGCATTTT
>NA|TRBV27|14|few|TRBJ1-6
CASRALGYNSPLHF
TGTGCCAGCAGGGCACTGGGTTATAATTCACCCCTCCACTTT
>TRBD1|TRBV7-3|15|many|TRBJ2-2
CASSLGTGAAGELFF
TGTGCCAGCAGCTTAGGGACAGGGGCGGCCGGGGAGCTGTTTTTT
>NA|TRBV14|11|many|TRBJ2-7
CASSRGFEQYF
TGTGCCAGCAGCCGAGGGTTCGAGCAGTACTTC
>TRBD1|TRBV18|18|many|TRBJ2-2
CASSRQGPAGRSTGELFF
TGTGCCAGCTCAAGACAGGGGCCGGCGGGAAGGAGCACCGGGGAGCTGTTTTTT
>NA|TRBV7-3|13|many|TRBJ2-5
CASSSPGSSTQYF
TGTGCCAGCAGCTCCCCGGGGAGCTCGACCCAGTACTTC
>NA|TRBV5-1|14|many|TRBJ2-1
CASSSEGVYNEQFF
TGCGCCAGCAGCTCGGAGGGGGTTTACAATGAGCAGTTCTTC
>TRBD1|TRBV19|16|many|TRBJ2-7
CASRVDRGSAYGEQYF
TGTGCCAGTAGGGTGGACAGGGGTTCCGCCTACGGCGAGCAGTACTTC
>TRBD2|TRBV7-8|15|many|TRBJ2-1
CASSQTGRAADEQFF
TGTGCCAGCAGTCAAACCGGGAGGGCCGCCGATGAGCAGTTCTTC
>TRBD1|TRBV12-3/TRBV12-4|15|NA|TRBJ2-1
CASSSGQGAINEQFF
TGTGCCAGCAGTTCGGGACAGGGGGCGATCAATGAGCAGTTCTTC
>NA|TRBV4-2|12|many|TRBJ1-1
CASSPGDTEAFF
TGTGCCAGTTCTCCAGGGGACACTGAAGCTTTCTTT
>TRBD1|TRBV20-1|15|NA|TRBJ2-1
CSAVPGTGIYNEQFF
TGCAGTGCTGTCCCCGGGACAGGGATCTACAATGAGCAGTTCTTC
>NA|TRBV15|16|NA|TRBJ2-7
CATSRDSRARSYEQYF
TGTGCCACCAGCAGAGATAGCAGGGCCCGCTCCTACGAGCAGTACTTC
>NA|TRBV7-2|12|NA|TRBJ2-3
CASSLTGDTQYF
TGTGCCAGCAGCCTAACGGGAGATACGCAGTATTTT
>NA|TRBV9|15|NA|TRBJ1-2
CASSVEEHVNYGYTF
TGTGCCAGCAGCGTAGAGGAACACGTTAACTATGGCTACACCTTC
>NA|TRBV15|14|many|TRBJ1-2
CATSSRGQGDGYTF
TGTGCCACCAGCAGCCGAGGGCAGGGCGATGGCTACACCTTC
>NA|TRBV7-2|13|NA|TRBJ2-5
CASSPDYQETQYF
TGTGCCAGCAGCCCTGACTACCAAGAGACCCAGTACTTC
>TRBD2|TRBV20-1|16|few|TRBJ2-2
CSASGALAGGPGELFF
TGCAGTGCTAGTGGTGCCCTAGCGGGAGGTCCCGGGGAGCTGTTTTTT
>TRBD2|TRBV6-5|16|NA|TRBJ2-7
CASSPMLQSGKYEQYF
TGTGCCAGCAGTCCAATGTTACAGAGCGGGAAGTACGAGCAGTACTTC
>NA|TRBV5-1|13|NA|TRBJ1-2
CASSLEGSYGYTF
TGCGCCAGCAGCTTGGAGGGGAGCTATGGCTACACCTTC
>NA|TRBV5-1|14|few|TRBJ2-5
CASSLFEGEETQYF
TGCGCCAGCAGCTTGTTCGAGGGGGAAGAGACCCAGTACTTC
>NA|TRBV20-1|14|many|TRBJ2-2
CSVRRAPNTGELFF
TGCAGTGTTCGTAGGGCCCCGAACACCGGGGAGCTGTTTTTT
>NA|TRBV11-2|13|NA|TRBJ2-7
CASSFGGSYEQYF
TGTGCCAGCAGCTTTGGCGGTTCCTACGAGCAGTACTTC
>TRBD1|TRBV10-2|16|NA|TRBJ2-2
CASTTQTGVNTGELFF
TGCGCCAGCACAACTCAGACAGGGGTTAACACCGGGGAGCTGTTTTTT
>NA|TRBV28|16|few|TRBJ2-7
CASSRTAPGTPYEQYF
TGTGCCAGCAGTCGCACTGCGCCTGGAACCCCCTACGAGCAGTACTTC
>NA|TRBV2|15|few|TRBJ2-3
CASSGQGRVADTQYF
TGTGCCAGCAGTGGCCAAGGCAGGGTTGCAGATACGCAGTATTTT
>NA|TRBV7-3|15|many|TRBJ2-1
CASSLTGGPYNEQFF
TGTGCCAGCAGCTTAACGGGAGGACCCTACAATGAGCAGTTCTTC
>TRBD1|TRBV28|13|many|TRBJ1-5
CASRQGGNQPQHF
TGTGCCAGCCGACAGGGCGGCAATCAGCCCCAGCATTTT
>NA|TRBV6-2/TRBV6-3|15|many|TRBJ1-1
CASSYRGGGKTEAFF
TGTGCCAGCAGTTACCGCGGGGGGGGCAAAACTGAAGCTTTCTTT
>TRBD2|TRBV10-2|13|many|TRBJ2-7
CASRASGSYEQYF
TGCGCCAGCCGGGCTAGCGGCTCCTACGAGCAGTACTTC
>TRBD1|TRBV6-1|15|many|TRBJ1-2
CASSEATGAAYGYTF
TGTGCCAGCAGTGAAGCGACAGGGGCGGCCTATGGCTACACCTTC
>TRBD2|TRBV9|15|many|TRBJ2-1
CASSPNGLAGDQQFF
TGTGCCAGCAGCCCCAACGGGCTAGCGGGGGATCAGCAGTTCTTC
>TRBD1|TRBV18|15|many|TRBJ2-1
CASSLRDRAYNEQFF
TGTGCCAGCTCGCTCCGGGACAGGGCGTACAATGAGCAGTTCTTC
>NA|TRBV2|13|many|TRBJ1-5
CASSGEGNQPQHF
TGTGCCAGCAGCGGGGAGGGCAATCAGCCCCAGCATTTT
>TRBD1|TRBV12-3/TRBV12-4|13|many|TRBJ1-1
CASRSDRVAEAFF
TGTGCCAGCAGATCGGACAGGGTCGCTGAAGCTTTCTTT